This entry lists 20 T cell receptor beta chains sequenced from one sample in a study of control samples from healthy donors and cancer patients. Clones were read by immunoSEQ multiplex PCR, and TCRdb kept only the in-frame ones, dropping some. The sample contains about 160,000 clones, approximately 96% of which appear only once. Sequencing was carried out using blood. Source of these receptors: a middle-aged woman in good health.

The V and J genes are TRBV7-9 and TRBJ1-5; maybe TRBD1 (6 bases). CDR1 and CDR2 from the germline V gene are SEHNR and FQNEAQ (reference sequence). This CDR3 has 15 amino acids. Deletions cut 1 base from V and 4 bases from J, with 11 bases between. This CDR3 reads CASSLGGQLNQPQHF. Written as DNA, the CDR3 is TGTGCCAGCAGCTTAGGAGGACAGCTAAATCAGCCCCAGCATTTT.

V usage is TRBV6-2 or TRBV6-3 and J usage is TRBJ2-2; 7 bases line up with TRBD2. From germline, CDR1 is MNHEY and CDR2 SVGEGT. The CDR3 extends over 16 amino acids. J was trimmed by 1 base and V by 3 bases; bases with no gene match: 5. The CDR3 is CASSYGASGNTGELFF. For the CDR3, the DNA is TGTGCCAGCAGTTATGGTGCTAGCGGGAACACCGGGGAGCTGTTTTTT.

The chain is built from TRBV30 and TRBJ1-2; D unresolved. V lost 0 bases and J lost 4, with 6 bases in between. The germline CDR1 and CDR2 sequences are GTSNPN and SVGIG (reference sequence). The CDR3 has 12 residues. The CDR3: CAWSVSPYGYTF. CDR3 nucleotide sequence: TGTGCCTGGAGTGTGTCCCCCTATGGCTACACCTTC.

V usage is TRBV28 and J usage is TRBJ1-2; D might be TRBD1 (5 bases). Trimming took 8 bases from V and 4 from J, leaving 20 bases between them. The CDR3 length is 15 residues. Germline values: CDR1 MDHEN, CDR2 SYDVKM. As DNA, the CDR3 is TGTGCCAGCCGCCCCTCCCGGGCAGGGAGCTATGGCTACACCTTC. This translates into CASRPSRAGSYGYTF.

The rearrangement links TRBV9 to TRBJ2-1, with a possible D match to TRBD2 (7 bases). V lost 3 bases, J lost 3 bases, and 19 bases lay in between. Germline CDR1 and CDR2: SGDLS and YYNGEE. This CDR3 region has 17 residues. This chain's CDR3 is CASSDPGGGSIYNEQFF. CDR3 DNA: TGTGCCAGCAGCGACCCTGGGGGCGGGAGCATCTACAATGAGCAGTTCTTC.

This sequence joins TRBV10-3 and TRBJ2-1, with TRBD2 as a possible D gene (6 bases). Germline CDR1 ENHRY, CDR2 SYGVKD. V was clipped by 6 bases and J by 4 bases, with 16 bases between them. The length of the CDR3 is 15 residues. CDR3: CAIRAGAGNYNEQFF. CDR3 DNA: TGTGCCATCAGGGCTGGAGCGGGTAATTACAATGAGCAGTTCTTC.

The V and J genes are TRBV12-3 or TRBV12-4 and TRBJ1-5; 8 bases agree with TRBD1. V shed 6 bases and J 4 bases; nucleotides not matched to a gene: 2. CDR3 length equals 13 residues. This CDR3 reads CASSRQGNQPQHF. CDR3 nucleotides: TGTGCCAGCAGCCGACAGGGGAATCAGCCCCAGCATTTT.

The chain joins TRBV18 to TRBJ1-6; the D gene is possibly TRBD1 (5 bases). Trimming removed 2 bases at V and 5 bases at J, with 10 bases between. Germline V gives CDR1 KGHSH, CDR2 LQKENI. The CDR3 loop spans 15 amino acids. The CDR3 sequence is CASSPGQGNNSPLHF. The DNA for the CDR3 is TGTGCCAGCTCACCAGGGCAGGGCAATAATTCACCCCTCCACTTT.

The chain uses TRBV6-5 and TRBJ2-7; D is possibly TRBD1 (6 bases). The CDR3 spans 16 residues. Trimming took 2 bases from V and 5 from J, leaving 19 bases between them. The germline CDR1 and CDR2 sequences are MNHEY and SVGAGI. DNA for the CDR3: TGTGCCAGCAGTTACGCGATAATAGCTCAGGGGCACGAGCAGTACTTC. This encodes CASSYAIIAQGHEQYF.

The chain couples TRBV7-9 to TRBJ2-5; 7 bases match TRBD2. The germline V gene encodes CDR1 SEHNR and CDR2 FQNEAQ (reference sequence). V gave up 1 base and J gave up 3 bases; unmatched junction bases: 5. The CDR3 length is 15 residues. The CDR3 protein is CASSLVGLEKETQYF. CDR3 nucleotides: TGTGCCAGCAGCTTAGTTGGACTAGAAAAAGAGACCCAGTACTTC. The whole variable domain, remainder taken from reference TRBV7-9 and TRBJ2-5, is DTGVSQNPRHKITKRGQNVTFRCDPISEHNRLYWYRQTLGQGPEFLTYFQNEAQLEKSRLLSDRFSAERPKGSFSTLEIQRTEQGDSAMYLCASSLVGLEKETQYFGPGTRLLVL.

V usage is TRBV6-2 or TRBV6-3 and J usage is TRBJ1-5; D unresolved. The ends were cut back, 1 base at V and 3 bases at J, with 7 bases in the middle. CDR3 length equals 14 residues. CDR1 and CDR2 from the germline V gene are MNHEY and SVGEGT. CDR3: CASSYYGDNQPQHF. As DNA, the CDR3 is TGTGCCAGCAGTTACTATGGGGACAATCAGCCCCAGCATTTT.

The gene calls are TRBV19 and TRBJ1-1, with TRBD1 matching 7 bases. The germline V gene has CDR1 LNHDA and CDR2 SQIVND (reference sequence). There are 13 residues in the CDR3. V dropped 5 bases and J dropped 5; count of bases not matched to a gene: 5. The CDR3 is CASSSEGATEAFF. DNA of the CDR3: TGTGCCAGTAGTTCTGAGGGGGCTACTGAAGCTTTCTTT.

The CDR3 spells CASGTYYEQYF. In DNA form, the CDR3 reads TGTGCCAGCGGGACCTACTACGAGCAGTACTTC. This chain connects TRBV7-9 to TRBJ2-7; tentatively, D is TRBD1 or TRBD2 (5 bases each). This CDR3 is 11 amino acids long. Germline V gene lookup returns CDR1 SEHNR and CDR2 FQNEAQ (reference sequence). V lost 8 bases and J lost 3, with 8 bases in between.

The chain carries TRBV19 and TRBJ2-1, with 8 nucleotides matching TRBD1. V lost 4 bases to trimming and J lost 7 bases; unmatched junction nucleotides: 3. This CDR3 has 13 amino acids. Germline loops: CDR1 LNHDA, CDR2 SQIVND (reference sequence). The CDR3 loop reads CASSKYRGNEQFF. CDR3 bases: TGTGCCAGTAGTAAATACAGGGGGAATGAGCAGTTCTTC.

This clone was observed a few times. CDR3 nucleotide sequence: TGTGCCAGCAGCTTCACAGGGTTGGGCGAGACCCAGTACTTC. It translates to CASSFTGLGETQYF. This sequence joins TRBV7-9 and TRBJ2-5, with a tentative D call TRBD1 (6 bases). The germline gives CDR1 SEHNR, CDR2 FQNEAQ (reference sequence). This CDR3 is built from 14 residues. The V end was cut by 3 bases, the J end by 5 bases, with 13 bases between. Supplemented by reference TRBV7-9 and TRBJ2-5, the full variable domain reads DTGVSQNPRHKITKRGQNVTFRCDPISEHNRLYWYRQTLGQGPEFLTYFQNEAQLEKSRLLSDRFSAERPKGSFSTLEIQRTEQGDSAMYLCASSFTGLGETQYFGPGTRLLVL.

The chain employs TRBV10-2 and TRBJ2-1; 9 bases agree with TRBD2. Germline CDR1 and CDR2: WSHSY and SAAADI. Losses at the gene ends were 7 bases for V and 3 bases for J; bases not matched to a gene: 10. The CDR3 consists of 16 residues. The CDR3 DNA follows: TGCGCCAGCACCCCCGGCGGGGGGGCCTACTACAATGAGCAGTTCTTC. The encoded protein is CASTPGGGAYYNEQFF.

The rearrangement uses TRBV28 and TRBJ1-5; 7 nucleotides align to TRBD1. Germline values: CDR1 MDHEN, CDR2 SYDVKM. V was clipped by 3 bases and J by 2 bases; unmatched bases: 4. This CDR3 contains 15 residues. For the CDR3, the DNA is TGTGCCAGCAGTTTTTACAGGGGTGGCAATCAGCCCCAGCATTTT. Amino acid sequence: CASSFYRGGNQPQHF. Based on the CDR3 plus reference TRBV28 and TRBJ1-5, the full variable domain is DVKVTQSSRYLVKRTGEKVFLECVQDMDHENMFWYRQDPGLGLRLIYFSYDVKMKEKGDIPEGYSVSREKKERFSLILESASTNQTSMYLCASSFYRGGNQPQHFGDGTRLSIL.

The rearrangement links TRBV12-3 or TRBV12-4 to TRBJ1-1; D unresolved. Between the trimmed V and J ends, which lost 2 bases and 6 bases, there was a span of 10 bases. The CDR3 is made up of 13 amino acids. As DNA, the CDR3 is TGTGCCAGCAGTTTAAGGCAGAGGGCTGAAGCTTTCTTT. Translating gives CASSLRQRAEAFF.

The table lists this clone with a count of one. The chain carries TRBV19 and TRBJ1-1; D is ambiguous. From germline, CDR1 is LNHDA and CDR2 SQIVND (reference sequence). V shed 6 bases and J shed 1 base, with 6 bases lying between them. The CDR3 extends over 12 amino acids. CDR3 nucleotides: TGTGCCAGTAGGGCCCAGAACACTGAAGCTTTCTTT. It codes for CASRAQNTEAFF.

The chain uses TRBV6-4 and TRBJ1-1; TRBD1 is a possible D gene (6 bases). CDR3 length: 13 residues. CDR1 and CDR2 (germline): MRHNA, SNTAGT. The ends were cut back, 6 bases at V and 3 bases at J, with 11 bases in the middle. CDR3 sequence: CASSPHRDTEAFF. CDR3 DNA sequence: TGTGCCAGCAGCCCCCACAGGGACACTGAAGCTTTCTTT.